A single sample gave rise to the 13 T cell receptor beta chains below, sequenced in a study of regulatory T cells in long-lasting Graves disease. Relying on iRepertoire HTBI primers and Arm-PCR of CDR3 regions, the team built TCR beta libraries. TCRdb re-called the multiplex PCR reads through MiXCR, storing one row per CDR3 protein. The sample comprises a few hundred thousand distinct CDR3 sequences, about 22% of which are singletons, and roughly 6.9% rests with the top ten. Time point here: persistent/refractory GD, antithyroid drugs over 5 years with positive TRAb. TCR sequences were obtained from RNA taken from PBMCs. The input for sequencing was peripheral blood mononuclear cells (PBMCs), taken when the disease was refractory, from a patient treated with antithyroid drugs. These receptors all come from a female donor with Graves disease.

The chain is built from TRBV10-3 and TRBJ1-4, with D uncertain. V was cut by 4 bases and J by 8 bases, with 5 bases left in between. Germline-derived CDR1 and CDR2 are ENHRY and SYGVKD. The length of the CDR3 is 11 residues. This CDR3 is CAISAGEKLFF. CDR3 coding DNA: TGTGCCATCAGTGCTGGGGAAAAACTGTTTTTT.

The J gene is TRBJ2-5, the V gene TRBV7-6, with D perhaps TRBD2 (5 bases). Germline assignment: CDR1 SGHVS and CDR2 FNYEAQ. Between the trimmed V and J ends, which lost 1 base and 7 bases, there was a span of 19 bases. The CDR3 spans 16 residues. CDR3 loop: CASSLGSGSGRVTQYF. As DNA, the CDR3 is TGTGCCAGCAGCTTAGGTTCGGGGTCCGGTCGTGTGACCCAGTACTTC.

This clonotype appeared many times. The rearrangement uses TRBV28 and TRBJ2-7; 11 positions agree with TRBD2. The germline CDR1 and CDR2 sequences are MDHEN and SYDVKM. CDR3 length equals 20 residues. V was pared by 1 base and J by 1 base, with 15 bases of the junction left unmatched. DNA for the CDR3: TGTGCCAGCAGTTTATCCAGCCCCGCACTAGCGGGAGTAGTATCCTACGAGCAGTACTTC. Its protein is CASSLSSPALAGVVSYEQYF.

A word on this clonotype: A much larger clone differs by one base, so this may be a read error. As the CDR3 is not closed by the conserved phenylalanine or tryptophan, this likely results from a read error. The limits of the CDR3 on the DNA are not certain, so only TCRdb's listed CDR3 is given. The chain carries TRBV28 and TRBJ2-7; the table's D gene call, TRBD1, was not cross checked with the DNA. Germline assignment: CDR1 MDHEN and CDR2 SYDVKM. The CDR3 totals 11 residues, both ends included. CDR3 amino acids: CASSNGQYQDS.

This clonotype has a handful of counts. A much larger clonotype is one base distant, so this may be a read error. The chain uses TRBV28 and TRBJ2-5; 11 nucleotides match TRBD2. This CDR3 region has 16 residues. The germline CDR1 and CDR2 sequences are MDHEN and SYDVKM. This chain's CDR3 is CASWPGTSGGQEAQYF. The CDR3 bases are TGTGCCAGCTGGCCTGGGACTAGCGGCGGCCAAGAGGCCCAGTACTTC.

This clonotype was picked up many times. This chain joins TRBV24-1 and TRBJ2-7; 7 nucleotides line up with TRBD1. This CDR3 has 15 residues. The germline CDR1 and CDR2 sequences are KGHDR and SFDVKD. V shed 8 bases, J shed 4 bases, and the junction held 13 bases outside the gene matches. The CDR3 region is CATTPLWDSAYEQYF. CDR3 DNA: TGTGCCACCACCCCGCTTTGGGACAGCGCTTACGAGCAGTACTTC.

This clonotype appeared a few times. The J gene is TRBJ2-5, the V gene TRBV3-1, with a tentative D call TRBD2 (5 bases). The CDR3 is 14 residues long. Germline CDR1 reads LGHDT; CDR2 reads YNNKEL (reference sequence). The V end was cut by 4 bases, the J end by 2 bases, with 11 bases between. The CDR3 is CASSLRAAQETQYF. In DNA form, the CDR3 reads TGTGCCAGCAGCCTAAGAGCGGCTCAAGAGACCCAGTACTTC.

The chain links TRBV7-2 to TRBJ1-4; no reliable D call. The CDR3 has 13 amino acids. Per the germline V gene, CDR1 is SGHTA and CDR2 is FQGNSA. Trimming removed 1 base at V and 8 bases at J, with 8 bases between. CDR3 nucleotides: TGTGCCAGCAGCTTAGGGGCTCTCGAAAAACTGTTTTTT. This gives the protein CASSLGALEKLFF.

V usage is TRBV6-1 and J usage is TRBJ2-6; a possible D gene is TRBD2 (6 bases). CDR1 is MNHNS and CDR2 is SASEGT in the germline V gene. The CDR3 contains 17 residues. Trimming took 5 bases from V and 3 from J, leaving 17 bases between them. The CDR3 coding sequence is TGTGCCAGCAGTCAGTTACTGGCGGGGCTTGGGGCCAACGTCCTGACTTTC. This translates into CASSQLLAGLGANVLTF.

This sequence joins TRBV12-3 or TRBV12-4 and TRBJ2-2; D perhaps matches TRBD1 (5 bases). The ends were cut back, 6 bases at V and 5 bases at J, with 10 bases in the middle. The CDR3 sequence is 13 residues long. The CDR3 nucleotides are TGTGCCAGCAGAATTGGACAAACCGGGGAGCTGTTTTTT. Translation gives CASRIGQTGELFF.

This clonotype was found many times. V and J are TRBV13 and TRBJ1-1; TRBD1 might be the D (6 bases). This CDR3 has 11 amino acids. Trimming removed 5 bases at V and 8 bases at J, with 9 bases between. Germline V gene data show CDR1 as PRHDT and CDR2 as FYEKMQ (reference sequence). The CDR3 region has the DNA TGTGCCAGCAGCGAAACAGGGGAAGCTTTCTTT. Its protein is CASSETGEAFF.

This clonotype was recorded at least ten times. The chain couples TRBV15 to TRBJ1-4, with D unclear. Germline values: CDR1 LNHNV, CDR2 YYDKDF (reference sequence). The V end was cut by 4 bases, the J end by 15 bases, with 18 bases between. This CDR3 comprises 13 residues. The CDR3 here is CATSITRLADVFF. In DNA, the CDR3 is TGTGCCACCAGCATAACCAGGCTCGCTGACGTGTTTTTT.

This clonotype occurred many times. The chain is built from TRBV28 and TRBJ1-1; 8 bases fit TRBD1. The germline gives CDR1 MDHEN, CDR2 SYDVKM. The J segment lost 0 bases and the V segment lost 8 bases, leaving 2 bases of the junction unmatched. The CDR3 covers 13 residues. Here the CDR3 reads CASGGQVNTEAFF. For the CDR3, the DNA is TGTGCCAGCGGGGGACAGGTGAACACTGAAGCTTTCTTT.